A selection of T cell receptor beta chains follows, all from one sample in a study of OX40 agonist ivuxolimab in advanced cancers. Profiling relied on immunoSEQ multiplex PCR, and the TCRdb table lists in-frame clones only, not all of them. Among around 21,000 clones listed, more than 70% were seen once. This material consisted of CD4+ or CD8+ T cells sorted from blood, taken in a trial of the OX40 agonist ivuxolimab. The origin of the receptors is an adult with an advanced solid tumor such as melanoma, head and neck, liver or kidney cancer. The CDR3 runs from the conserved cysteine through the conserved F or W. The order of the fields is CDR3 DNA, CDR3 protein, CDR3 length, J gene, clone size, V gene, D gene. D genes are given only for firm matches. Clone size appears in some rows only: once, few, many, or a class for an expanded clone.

DNA: TGTGCCAGCAGCTTAGTAGGGACAGGGAGGAGGAAGCAGTTCTTC
CDR3: CASSLVGTGRRKQFF
length: 15
J: TRBJ2-1
size: NA
V: TRBV11-2
D: TRBD1

DNA: TGTGCCAGCAGCGTAGCCTCGGGACAGGGGGTTGGAGAGACCCAGTACTTC
CDR3: CASSVASGQGVGETQYF
length: 17
J: TRBJ2-5
size: once
V: TRBV9
D: TRBD1

DNA: TGTGCCAGCAGCCCAAGTCGCGGGGGGCTCAATGAGCAGTTCTTC
CDR3: CASSPSRGGLNEQFF
length: 15
J: TRBJ2-1
size: NA
V: TRBV7-9
D: TRBD2

DNA: TGTGCCAGCAGCGCACTAGCGGGGGGGACCACCGGGGAGCTGTTTTTT
CDR3: CASSALAGGTTGELFF
length: 16
J: TRBJ2-2
size: NA
V: TRBV9
D: TRBD2

DNA: TGTGCCAGTAGAGGACAGGGGGGTGAAGCTTTCTTT
CDR3: CASRGQGGEAFF
length: 12
J: TRBJ1-1
size: NA
V: TRBV19
D: TRBD1

DNA: TGTGCCAGCAGTCCCATATCCCTACTCGGGGGGGAATCTGAAGCTTTCTTT
CDR3: CASSPISLLGGESEAFF
length: 17
J: TRBJ1-1
size: NA
V: TRBV27
D: NA

DNA: TGTGCCAGCAGTTTTCCTGGACAGGCCCCGACTGAAGAGACCCAGTACTTC
CDR3: CASSFPGQAPTEETQYF
length: 17
J: TRBJ2-5
size: NA
V: TRBV28
D: TRBD1

DNA: TGTGCCAGCAGCTTAACCCGGGGGGACAGGGCAAACTATGGCTACACCTTC
CDR3: CASSLTRGDRANYGYTF
length: 17
J: TRBJ1-2
size: NA
V: TRBV5-6
D: TRBD1

DNA: TGTGCCAGCTCAGGGATGACTAACTATGGCTACACCTTC
CDR3: CASSGMTNYGYTF
length: 13
J: TRBJ1-2
size: few
V: TRBV5-6
D: NA

DNA: TGTGCCAGTAGGTCCGACAGGTATTATCAGCCCCAGCATTTT
CDR3: CASRSDRYYQPQHF
length: 14
J: TRBJ1-5
size: NA
V: TRBV19
D: NA

DNA: TGTGCCAGCAGCCCCGCCGCAGACACTGAAGCTTTCTTT
CDR3: CASSPAADTEAFF
length: 13
J: TRBJ1-1
size: NA
V: TRBV27
D: NA

DNA: TGTGCCAGCAGCGGAAGCGGGGGGGCGTCAGATACGCAGTATTTT
CDR3: CASSGSGGASDTQYF
length: 15
J: TRBJ2-3
size: NA
V: TRBV9
D: TRBD2

DNA: TGCGCCAGCAGCCAAGTGGGGGACTATGGCTACACCTTC
CDR3: CASSQVGDYGYTF
length: 13
J: TRBJ1-2
size: once
V: TRBV4-1
D: NA

DNA: TGTGCCAGCAGTTATCCAGGGGGCAATGAGCAGTTCTTC
CDR3: CASSYPGGNEQFF
length: 13
J: TRBJ2-1
size: NA
V: TRBV6-5
D: TRBD1

DNA: TGTGCCAGCAGTTCTGCCAACACTGAAGCTTTCTTT
CDR3: CASSSANTEAFF
length: 12
J: TRBJ1-1
size: once
V: TRBV6-5
D: NA

DNA: TGCGCCAGCAGCCAAGATGCCAGCGGTAGCTCCTACAATGAGCAGTTCTTC
CDR3: CASSQDASGSSYNEQFF
length: 17
J: TRBJ2-1
size: NA
V: TRBV4-1
D: NA

DNA: TGTGCCAGCAGCGAGGGGGAGTACTATGGCTACACCTTC
CDR3: CASSEGEYYGYTF
length: 13
J: TRBJ1-2
size: NA
V: TRBV9
D: NA

DNA: TGTGCCAGCAGTGACTTTACCGGGGGTGATGAGCAGTTCTTC
CDR3: CASSDFTGGDEQFF
length: 14
J: TRBJ2-1
size: NA
V: TRBV6-6
D: NA

DNA: TGTGCCAGCAGCCAATTTACTGGAATCGGCTCCTACAATGAGCAGTTCTTC
CDR3: CASSQFTGIGSYNEQFF
length: 17
J: TRBJ2-1
size: NA
V: TRBV14
D: NA

DNA: TGTGCCAGCAGCTTAGCAGGCAGGGGAGAGGGCTACACCTTC
CDR3: CASSLAGRGEGYTF
length: 14
J: TRBJ1-2
size: NA
V: TRBV7-9
D: NA

DNA: TGTGCCGTCGGGGGGGGCGCGTCGGCTAACTATGGCTACACCTTC
CDR3: CAVGGGASANYGYTF
length: 15
J: TRBJ1-2
size: NA
V: TRBV7-8
D: NA

DNA: TGTGCCAGCAGCTTACGGGGCTTAGACACTGAAGCTTTCTTT
CDR3: CASSLRGLDTEAFF
length: 14
J: TRBJ1-1
size: NA
V: TRBV11-3
D: NA

DNA: TGTGCCAGCAGCCAGGAGACCCAGTACTTC
CDR3: CASSQETQYF
length: 10
J: TRBJ2-5
size: NA
V: TRBV7-9
D: NA

DNA: TGTGCCAGCAGCTCGTGGGGGACAGGTATCTCCTACGAGCAGTACTTC
CDR3: CASSSWGTGISYEQYF
length: 16
J: TRBJ2-7
size: NA
V: TRBV7-2
D: TRBD1

DNA: TGTGCCAGTAGTATTTGGGGGAACACTGAAGCTTTCTTT
CDR3: CASSIWGNTEAFF
length: 13
J: TRBJ1-1
size: NA
V: TRBV19
D: NA

DNA: TGTGCCAGCAGCCCTAGCGGGGGCCTCTCCTACAATGAGCAGTTCTTC
CDR3: CASSPSGGLSYNEQFF
length: 16
J: TRBJ2-1
size: NA
V: TRBV7-9
D: TRBD2

DNA: TGTGCCAGCAGTCAGGGGGGGTATAGCAATCAGCCCCAGCATTTT
CDR3: CASSQGGYSNQPQHF
length: 15
J: TRBJ1-5
size: NA
V: TRBV6-5
D: TRBD1

DNA: TGTGCCAGCAGCTCAAGGCCCCTAGGGACCCAGTACTTC
CDR3: CASSSRPLGTQYF
length: 13
J: TRBJ2-5
size: NA
V: TRBV7-9
D: NA

DNA: TGTGCCATCTTAGACAGCTTGAACACTGAAGCTTTCTTT
CDR3: CAILDSLNTEAFF
length: 13
J: TRBJ1-1
size: NA
V: TRBV10-3
D: NA

DNA: TGTGCCAGCAGCTCCCCCCGCGCGGAGGTCACTGAAGCTTTCTTT
CDR3: CASSSPRAEVTEAFF
length: 15
J: TRBJ1-1
size: once
V: TRBV7-9
D: NA

DNA: TGTGCCAGCAGCTCACCCATGGACAGGGGCACAGATACGCAGTATTTT
CDR3: CASSSPMDRGTDTQYF
length: 16
J: TRBJ2-3
size: NA
V: TRBV7-9
D: TRBD1

DNA: TGTGCCAGCTCACCACGAGGCACTGGGGAGCTGTTTTTT
CDR3: CASSPRGTGELFF
length: 13
J: TRBJ2-2
size: NA
V: TRBV18
D: NA

DNA: TGTGCCAATTGGGACAGGGGAAATTCACCCCTCCACTTT
CDR3: CANWDRGNSPLHF
length: 13
J: TRBJ1-6
size: NA
V: TRBV25-1
D: TRBD1

DNA: TGTGCCAGCTCACCGGGGGAGTTTGGGGTCACAGATACGCAGTATTTT
CDR3: CASSPGEFGVTDTQYF
length: 16
J: TRBJ2-3
size: NA
V: TRBV18
D: NA

DNA: TGTGCCAGCAGTTTCAACGCGCGGGGGGTGACAGATACGCAGTATTTT
CDR3: CASSFNARGVTDTQYF
length: 16
J: TRBJ2-3
size: NA
V: TRBV27
D: TRBD2

DNA: TGTGCCAGCAATTTCTATTCTAATGAAAAACTGTTTTTT
CDR3: CASNFYSNEKLFF
length: 13
J: TRBJ1-4
size: once
V: TRBV6-5
D: NA

DNA: TGTGCCAGCAGCGGATTAGGGTCACTCGAGACAGAGAACACCGGGGAGCTGTTTTTT
CDR3: CASSGLGSLETENTGELFF
length: 19
J: TRBJ2-2
size: once
V: TRBV11-2
D: NA

DNA: TGTGCCACCAGGATTACATCCCTGAGCAATCAGCCCCAGCATTTT
CDR3: CATRITSLSNQPQHF
length: 15
J: TRBJ1-5
size: NA
V: TRBV15
D: NA

DNA: TGTGCCACCAAAGACAGGGCAGATACGCAGTATTTT
CDR3: CATKDRADTQYF
length: 12
J: TRBJ2-3
size: NA
V: TRBV2
D: TRBD1

DNA: TGTGCCAGCAGTCGGTCGGGCCAGTCCTACGAGCAGTACTTC
CDR3: CASSRSGQSYEQYF
length: 14
J: TRBJ2-7
size: NA
V: TRBV2
D: NA

DNA: TGTGCCAGCAAGAGGGAACTCGGCTACGAGCAGTACTTC
CDR3: CASKRELGYEQYF
length: 13
J: TRBJ2-7
size: once
V: TRBV28
D: NA

DNA: TGTGCCAGCAAGGACGAGCCTACCTATGGCTACACCTTC
CDR3: CASKDEPTYGYTF
length: 13
J: TRBJ1-2
size: few
V: TRBV25-1
D: NA

DNA: TGTGCCAGCAGATTGGGGGCTGCCGCGGGTATCTCCTACAATGAGCAGTTCTTC
CDR3: CASRLGAAAGISYNEQFF
length: 18
J: TRBJ2-1
size: NA
V: TRBV27
D: NA

DNA: TGTGCCAGCAGCTCGACTAGCGGTATTCAAGAGACCCAGTACTTC
CDR3: CASSSTSGIQETQYF
length: 15
J: TRBJ2-5
size: NA
V: TRBV11-2
D: TRBD2

DNA: TGTGCCAGTAGTAGTCTTCCCACAGATACGCAGTATTTT
CDR3: CASSSLPTDTQYF
length: 13
J: TRBJ2-3
size: NA
V: TRBV19
D: NA

DNA: TGTGCCAGCAGTGAAGCGGGCTGGACAGAAATCTCCTACAATGAGCAGTTCTTC
CDR3: CASSEAGWTEISYNEQFF
length: 18
J: TRBJ2-1
size: NA
V: TRBV6-1
D: NA

DNA: TGTGCCAGCAGTGAGGCAGGAGGCACAGATACGCAGTATTTT
CDR3: CASSEAGGTDTQYF
length: 14
J: TRBJ2-3
size: NA
V: TRBV6-5
D: NA

DNA: TGTGCCAGCAGTGAATGGGATGAGTACACCGGGGAGCTGTTTTTT
CDR3: CASSEWDEYTGELFF
length: 15
J: TRBJ2-2
size: once
V: TRBV2
D: NA

DNA: TGCGCCAGCAGTGGTCCCGGGGAACATTCTGGAAACACCATATATTTT
CDR3: CASSGPGEHSGNTIYF
length: 16
J: TRBJ1-3
size: NA
V: TRBV10-2
D: NA

DNA: TGTGCCAGCAGCTGGGGGACAGGGATCGACGAGCAGTACTTC
CDR3: CASSWGTGIDEQYF
length: 14
J: TRBJ2-7
size: NA
V: TRBV14
D: TRBD1

DNA: TGTGCCAGCAGTTTAGCCGGGAACTACGAGCAGTACTTC
CDR3: CASSLAGNYEQYF
length: 13
J: TRBJ2-7
size: NA
V: TRBV27
D: NA

DNA: TGTGCCAGCAGCCCCCTACAGGGTTTTTATGGCTACACCTTC
CDR3: CASSPLQGFYGYTF
length: 14
J: TRBJ1-2
size: NA
V: TRBV13
D: NA

DNA: TGTGCCAGAGGGACGGGGGACAATCAGCCCCAGCATTTT
CDR3: CARGTGDNQPQHF
length: 13
J: TRBJ1-5
size: few
V: TRBV2
D: NA

DNA: TGTGCCAGTAGTCACCCTTTGACAGGGGACCTTAACTATGGCTACACCTTC
CDR3: CASSHPLTGDLNYGYTF
length: 17
J: TRBJ1-2
size: NA
V: TRBV19
D: TRBD1